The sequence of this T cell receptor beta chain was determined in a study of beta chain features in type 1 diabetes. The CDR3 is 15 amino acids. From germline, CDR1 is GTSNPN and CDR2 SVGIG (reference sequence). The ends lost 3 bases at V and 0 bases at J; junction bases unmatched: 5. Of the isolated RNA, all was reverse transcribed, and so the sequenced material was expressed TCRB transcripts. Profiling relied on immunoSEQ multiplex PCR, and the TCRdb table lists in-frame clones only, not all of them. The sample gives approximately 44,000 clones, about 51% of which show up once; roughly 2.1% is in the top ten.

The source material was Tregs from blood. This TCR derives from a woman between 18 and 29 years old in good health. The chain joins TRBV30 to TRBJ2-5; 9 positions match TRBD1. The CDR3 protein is CAWRKTGGNQETQYF. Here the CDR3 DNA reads TGTGCCTGGAGAAAGACAGGGGGAAACCAAGAGACCCAGTACTTC.